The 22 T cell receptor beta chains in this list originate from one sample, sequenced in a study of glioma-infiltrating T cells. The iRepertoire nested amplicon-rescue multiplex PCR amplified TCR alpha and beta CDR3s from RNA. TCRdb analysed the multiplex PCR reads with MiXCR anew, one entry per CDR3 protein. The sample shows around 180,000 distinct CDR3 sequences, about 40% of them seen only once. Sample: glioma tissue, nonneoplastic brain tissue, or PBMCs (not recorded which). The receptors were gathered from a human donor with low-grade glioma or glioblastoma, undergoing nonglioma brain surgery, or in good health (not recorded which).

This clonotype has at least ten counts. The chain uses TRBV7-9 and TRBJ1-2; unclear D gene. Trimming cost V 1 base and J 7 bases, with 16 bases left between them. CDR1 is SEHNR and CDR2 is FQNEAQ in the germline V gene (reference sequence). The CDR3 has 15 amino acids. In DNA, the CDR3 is TGTGCCAGCAGCTTAGGCTCCCCGGGAGGAGGTGGCTACACCTTC. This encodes CASSLGSPGGGGYTF.

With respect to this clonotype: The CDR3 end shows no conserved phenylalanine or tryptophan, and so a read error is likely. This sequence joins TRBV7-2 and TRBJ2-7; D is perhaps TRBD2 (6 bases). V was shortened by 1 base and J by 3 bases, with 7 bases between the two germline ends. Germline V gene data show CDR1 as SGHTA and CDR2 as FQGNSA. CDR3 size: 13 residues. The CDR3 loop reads CASSLGEVYEQYS. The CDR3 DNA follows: TGTGCCAGCAGCTTAGGGGAGGTCTACGAGCAGTACTCC.

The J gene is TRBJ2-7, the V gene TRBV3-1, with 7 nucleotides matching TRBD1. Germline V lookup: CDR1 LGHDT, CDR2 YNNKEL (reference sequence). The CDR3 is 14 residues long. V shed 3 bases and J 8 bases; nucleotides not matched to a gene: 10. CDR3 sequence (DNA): TGTGCCAGCAGCCAGGGACAGCTGTCTCTGAAGCAGTACTTC. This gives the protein CASSQGQLSLKQYF.

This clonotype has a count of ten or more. Here the CDR3 DNA reads TGTGCCAGCAGCTTATGGCAGACCATGAACACTGAAGCTTTCTTT. It specifies CASSLWQTMNTEAFF. The chain joins TRBV5-4 to TRBJ1-1; D gene unclear. There are 15 residues in the CDR3. The germline V and J ends were trimmed by 2 bases and 0 bases, with 11 bases remaining between them. The germline V gene has CDR1 SGHNT and CDR2 YYREEE (reference sequence). Full variable domain (rest looked up from reference TRBV5-4 and TRBJ1-1): ETGVTQSPTHLIKTRGQQVTLRCSSQSGHNTVSWYQQALGQGPQFIFQYYREEENGRGNFPPRFSGLQFPNYSSELNVNALELDDSALYLCASSLWQTMNTEAFFGQGTRLTVV.

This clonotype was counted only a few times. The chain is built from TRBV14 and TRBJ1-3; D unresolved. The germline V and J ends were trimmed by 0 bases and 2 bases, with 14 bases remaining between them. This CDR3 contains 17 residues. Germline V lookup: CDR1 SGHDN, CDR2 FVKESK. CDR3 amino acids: CASSQDPNGVTGNTIYF. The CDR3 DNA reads TGTGCCAGCAGCCAAGACCCCAACGGGGTCACTGGAAACACCATATATTTT.

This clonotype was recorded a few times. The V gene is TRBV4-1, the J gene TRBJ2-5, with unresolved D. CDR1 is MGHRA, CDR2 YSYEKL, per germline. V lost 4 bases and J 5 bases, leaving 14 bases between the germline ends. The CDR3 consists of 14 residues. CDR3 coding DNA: TGCGCCAGCAGCCGTGTCGGCGTTCAGGAGACCCAGTACTTC. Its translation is CASSRVGVQETQYF.

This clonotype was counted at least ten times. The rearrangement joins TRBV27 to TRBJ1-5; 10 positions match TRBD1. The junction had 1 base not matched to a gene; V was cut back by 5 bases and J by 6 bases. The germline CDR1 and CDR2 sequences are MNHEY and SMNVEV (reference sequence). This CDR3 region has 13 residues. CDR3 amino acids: CASSGQGVQPQHF. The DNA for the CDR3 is TGTGCCAGCAGTGGACAGGGGGTTCAGCCCCAGCATTTT.

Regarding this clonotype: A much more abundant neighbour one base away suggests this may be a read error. In DNA, the CDR3 is TGCGCCAGCAGCGAAGTCGTCGGGTTTAGAGACATTCAGTACTTC. Translating gives CASSEVVGFRDIQYF. This chain uses TRBV4-1 with TRBJ2-4; D unclear. The germline V gene encodes CDR1 MGHRA and CDR2 YSYEKL. The CDR3 runs to 15 residues. V was shortened by 5 bases and J by 8 bases, with 19 bases between the two germline ends.

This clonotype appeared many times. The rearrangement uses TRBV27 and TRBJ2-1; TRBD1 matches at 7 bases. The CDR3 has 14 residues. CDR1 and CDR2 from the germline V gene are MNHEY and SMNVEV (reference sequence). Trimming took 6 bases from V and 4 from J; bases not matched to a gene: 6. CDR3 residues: CASSRDRPYNEQFF. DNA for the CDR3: TGTGCCAGCAGCCGGGACAGACCTTACAATGAGCAGTTCTTC.

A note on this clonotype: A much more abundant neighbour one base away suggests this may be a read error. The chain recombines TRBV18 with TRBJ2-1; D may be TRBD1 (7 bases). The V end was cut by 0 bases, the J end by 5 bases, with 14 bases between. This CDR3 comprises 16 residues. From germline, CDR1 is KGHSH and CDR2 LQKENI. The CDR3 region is CASSPPSQGGDNEQFF. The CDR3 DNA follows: TGTGCCAGCTCACCACCGAGTCAGGGGGGAGACAATGAGCAGTTCTTC.

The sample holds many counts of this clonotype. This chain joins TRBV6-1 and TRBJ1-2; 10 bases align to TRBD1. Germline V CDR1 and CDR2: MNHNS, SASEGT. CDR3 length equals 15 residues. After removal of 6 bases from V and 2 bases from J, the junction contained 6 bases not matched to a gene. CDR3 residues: CASRLGTGANYGYTF. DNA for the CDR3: TGTGCCAGCAGACTCGGGACAGGGGCAAACTATGGCTACACCTTC.

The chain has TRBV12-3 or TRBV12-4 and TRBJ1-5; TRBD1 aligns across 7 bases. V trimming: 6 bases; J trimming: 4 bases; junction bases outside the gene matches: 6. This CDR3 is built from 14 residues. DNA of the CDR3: TGTGCCAGCAGGCCCGGGACAGCTAATCAGCCCCAGCATTTT. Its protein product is CASRPGTANQPQHF.

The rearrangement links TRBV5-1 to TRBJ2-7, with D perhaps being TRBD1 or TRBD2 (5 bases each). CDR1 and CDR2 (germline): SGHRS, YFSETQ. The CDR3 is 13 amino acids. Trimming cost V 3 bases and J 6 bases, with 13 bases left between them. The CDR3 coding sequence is TGCGCCAGCAGCTCGGGGAGTACAGGCGAGCAGTACTTC. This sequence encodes CASSSGSTGEQYF. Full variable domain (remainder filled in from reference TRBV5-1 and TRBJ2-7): KAGVTQTPRYLIKTRGQQVTLSCSPISGHRSVSWYQQTPGQGLQFLFEYFSETQRNKGNFPGRFSGRQFSNSRSEMNVSTLELGDSALYLCASSSGSTGEQYFGPGTRLTVT.

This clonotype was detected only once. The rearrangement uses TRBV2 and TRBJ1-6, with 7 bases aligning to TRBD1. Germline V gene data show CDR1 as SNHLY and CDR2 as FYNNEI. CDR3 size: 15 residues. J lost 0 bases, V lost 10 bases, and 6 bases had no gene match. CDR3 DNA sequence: TGTGCCACCCGAAGGGACAGCTCCTATAATTCACCCCTCCACTTT. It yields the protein CATRRDSSYNSPLHF.

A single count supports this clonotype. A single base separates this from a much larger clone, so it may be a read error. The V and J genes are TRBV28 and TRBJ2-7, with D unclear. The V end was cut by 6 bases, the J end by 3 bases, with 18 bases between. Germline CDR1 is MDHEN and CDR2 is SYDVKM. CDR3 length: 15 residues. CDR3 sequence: CASSSMTKAVYEQYF. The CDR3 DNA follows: TGTGCCAGCAGCTCCATGACGAAAGCCGTCTACGAGCAGTACTTC. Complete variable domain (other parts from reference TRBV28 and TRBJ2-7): DVKVTQSSRYLVKRTGEKVFLECVQDMDHENMFWYRQDPGLGLRLIYFSYDVKMKEKGDIPEGYSVSREKKERFSLILESASTNQTSMYLCASSSMTKAVYEQYFGPGTRLTVT.

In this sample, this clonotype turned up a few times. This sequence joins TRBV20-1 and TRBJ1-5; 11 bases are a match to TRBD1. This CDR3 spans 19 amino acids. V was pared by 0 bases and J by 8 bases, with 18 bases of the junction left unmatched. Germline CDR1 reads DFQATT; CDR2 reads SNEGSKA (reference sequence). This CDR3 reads CSARDLGTGGILENKPQHF. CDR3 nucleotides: TGCAGTGCTAGAGATTTAGGGACAGGGGGTATCCTAGAAAATAAGCCCCAGCATTTT.

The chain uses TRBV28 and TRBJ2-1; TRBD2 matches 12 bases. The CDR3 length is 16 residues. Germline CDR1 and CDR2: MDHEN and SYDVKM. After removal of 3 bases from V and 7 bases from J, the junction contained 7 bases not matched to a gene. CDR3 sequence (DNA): TGTGCCAGCAGTTTTCTAGCGGGAGGGCGGTCGAATGAGCAGTTCTTC. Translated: CASSFLAGGRSNEQFF. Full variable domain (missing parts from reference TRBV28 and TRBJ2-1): DVKVTQSSRYLVKRTGEKVFLECVQDMDHENMFWYRQDPGLGLRLIYFSYDVKMKEKGDIPEGYSVSREKKERFSLILESASTNQTSMYLCASSFLAGGRSNEQFFGPGTRLTVL.

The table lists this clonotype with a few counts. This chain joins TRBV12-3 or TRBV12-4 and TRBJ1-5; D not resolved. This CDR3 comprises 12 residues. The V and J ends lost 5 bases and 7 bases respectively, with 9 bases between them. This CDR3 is CASSIPGQPQHF. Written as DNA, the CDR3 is TGTGCCAGCAGTATCCCGGGCCAGCCCCAGCATTTT.

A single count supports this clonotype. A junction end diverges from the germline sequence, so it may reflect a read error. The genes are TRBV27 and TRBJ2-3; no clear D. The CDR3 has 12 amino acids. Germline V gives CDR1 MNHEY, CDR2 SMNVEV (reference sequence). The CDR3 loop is CASFACPGEQFF. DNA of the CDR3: TGTGCCAGCTTTGCGTGTCCTGGTGAGCAGTTCTTT.

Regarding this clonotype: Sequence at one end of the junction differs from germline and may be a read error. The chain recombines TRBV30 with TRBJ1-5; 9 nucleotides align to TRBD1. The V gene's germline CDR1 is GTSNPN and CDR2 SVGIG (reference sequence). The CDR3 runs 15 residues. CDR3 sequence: CAWSVGQGINQPQHF. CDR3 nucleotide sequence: TGTGCATGGAGCGTTGGACAGGGGATCAATCAGCCCCAGCATTTT.

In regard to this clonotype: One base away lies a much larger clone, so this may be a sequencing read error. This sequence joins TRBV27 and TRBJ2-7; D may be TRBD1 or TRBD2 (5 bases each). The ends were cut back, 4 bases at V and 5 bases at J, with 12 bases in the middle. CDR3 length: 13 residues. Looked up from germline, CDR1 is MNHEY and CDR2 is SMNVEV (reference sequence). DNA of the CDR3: TGTGCCAGCAGTTGGTGCAGGGAGAACGAGCAGTACTTC. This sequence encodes CASSWCRENEQYF.

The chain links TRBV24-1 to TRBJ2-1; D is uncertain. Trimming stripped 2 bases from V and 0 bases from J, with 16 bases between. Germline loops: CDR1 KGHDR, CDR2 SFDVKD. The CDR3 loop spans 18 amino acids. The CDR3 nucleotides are TGTGCCACCAGTGATTCTTCCCCCGCGGCGGCCTCCTACAATGAGCAGTTCTTC. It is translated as CATSDSSPAAASYNEQFF.